Presented here are 9 T cell receptor beta chains from one specimen sequenced in a study of identical twins. A single record per CDR3 protein comes from TCRdb applying MiXCR to the 5' RACE reads. Of 410,000 or so distinct CDR3 sequences listed, under 20% are singletons. Sequenced material: naive T cells sorted from blood. All receptors derive from a man in his fifties in good health.

This clonotype has a count of ten or more. The chain carries TRBV13 and TRBJ2-2; D may be TRBD1 (5 bases). This CDR3 contains 15 residues. Trimming took 6 bases from V and 11 from J, leaving 22 bases between them. Germline V gives CDR1 PRHDT, CDR2 FYEKMQ (reference sequence). CDR3 region: CASRIRQGKTRELFF. The CDR3 DNA follows: TGTGCCAGCAGAATTCGGCAGGGAAAGACGCGTGAGCTGTTTTTT.

The chain carries TRBV10-3 and TRBJ2-5, with a weak D call TRBD2 (6 bases). The CDR3 is 13 residues long. The V end was cut by 4 bases, the J end by 4 bases, with 10 bases between. Looked up from germline, CDR1 is ENHRY and CDR2 is SYGVKD. The CDR3 spells CAISAGGRETQYF. The DNA of the CDR3 is TGTGCCATCAGTGCCGGGGGACGAGAGACCCAGTACTTC.

The rearrangement joins TRBV7-9 to TRBJ2-3, with D unclear. CDR1 and CDR2 from the germline V gene are SEHNR and FQNEAQ (reference sequence). Trimming pared 2 bases from V and 3 bases from J, leaving 18 bases between. This CDR3 contains 17 residues. In nucleotides, the CDR3 is TGTGCCAGCAGCTTAAGTAGGGTGGTGGAAGGGACAGATACGCAGTATTTT. Translated, it gives CASSLSRVVEGTDTQYF.

The CDR3 region is CSASKSSFNEQFF. The CDR3 DNA is TGCAGTGCTAGTAAGTCTAGCTTCAATGAGCAGTTCTTC. The chain joins TRBV20-1 to TRBJ2-1; TRBD2 might be the D (5 bases). The CDR3 is 13 amino acids. CDR1 is DFQATT and CDR2 is SNEGSKA in the germline V gene (reference sequence). Trimming took 3 bases from V and 6 from J, leaving 12 bases between them.

This clonotype was counted a few times. The rearrangement uses TRBV4-2 and TRBJ2-1; TRBD1 or TRBD2 may be the D gene (5 bases each). The V and J ends lost 5 bases and 6 bases respectively, with 14 bases between them. The CDR3 contains 14 residues. CDR1 and CDR2 (germline): LGHNA, YNFKEQ. As DNA, the CDR3 is TGTGCCAGCAGCGTAGTAGGGGAGCGCAATGAGCAGTTCTTC. As protein: CASSVVGERNEQFF.

The chain couples TRBV5-1 to TRBJ2-5; 15 nucleotides agree with TRBD2. The CDR3 is 17 amino acids. V gave up 4 bases and J gave up 3 bases; unmatched junction bases: 7. In germline, CDR1 is SGHRS, CDR2 YFSETQ. The CDR3: CASSRTSGREWEETQYF. The CDR3 DNA reads as TGCGCCAGCAGCCGGACTAGCGGGAGGGAATGGGAAGAGACCCAGTACTTC.

This clonotype came up a few times. J is TRBJ2-4 and V is TRBV11-1, with 13 bases identical to TRBD2. V lost 3 bases and J lost 0; bases outside the gene matches: 8. The germline CDR1 and CDR2 sequences are SGHAT and FQDESV (reference sequence). This CDR3 contains 19 residues. CDR3 sequence (DNA): TGTGCCAGCAGCTTTACGGGACTAGCGGGGCTGCTAGCCAAAAACATTCAGTACTTC. This translates into CASSFTGLAGLLAKNIQYF.

This clonotype was detected a few times. V is TRBV20-1 and J is TRBJ1-3, with no clear D. In germline, CDR1 is DFQATT, CDR2 SNEGSKA (reference sequence). CDR3 length: 14 amino acids. The V and J ends lost 2 bases and 1 base respectively, with 9 bases between them. CDR3 in DNA: TGCAGTGCTAGAAACCGGGGATCTGGAAACACCATATATTTT. Translating gives CSARNRGSGNTIYF.

This clonotype was detected ten times or more. The CDR3 DNA follows: TGCAGTGCTAGGGTCCGGGGACATAGCAATCAGCCCCAGCATTTT. Residues: CSARVRGHSNQPQHF. The chain combines TRBV20-1 with TRBJ1-5; a possible D gene is TRBD1 (6 bases). The ends were cut back, 3 bases at V and 0 bases at J, with 12 bases in the middle. Germline V gene lookup returns CDR1 DFQATT and CDR2 SNEGSKA (reference sequence). CDR3 size: 15 residues.